Following are 18 T cell receptor beta chains from one sample sequenced in a study of tumor-infiltrating lymphocytes in localized non-small cell lung cancer. Sequencing was performed with immunoSEQ multiplex PCR; in TCRdb, only in-frame clones are kept and a portion is missing. This table holds about 16,000 clones, over 70% found once. Sequencing was done on a sample of lung tumor tissue. The origin of the receptors is a human donor with non-small cell lung cancer.

The rearrangement links TRBV21-1 to TRBJ1-2; the table names TRBD1, a call not compared with the DNA. TRBV21-1 is shown as a pseudogene. The CDR3 is 15 amino acids. The CDR3 DNA sequence: TGTGCCAGCAGCAAAGGGGATGGACAGGCCTATGGCTACACCTTC. Translated: CASSKGDGQAYGYTF.

This clone came up a few times. This rearrangement joins TRBV6-5 to TRBJ1-2; D is unclear. With 5 bases removed from V and 0 bases from J, the gap between germline ends came to 13 bases. The CDR3 spans 15 residues. Per germline, CDR1 MNHEY and CDR2 SVGAGI. The CDR3 loop is CASSSPGQTNYGYTF. The CDR3 DNA follows: TGTGCCAGCAGTAGTCCCGGGCAGACTAACTATGGCTACACCTTC.

This clone has only a few counts. This chain connects TRBV28 to TRBJ1-2, with TRBD1 matching 7 bases. The CDR3 is made up of 13 amino acids. V was pared by 8 bases and J by 4 bases, with 7 bases of the junction left unmatched. The germline gives CDR1 MDHEN, CDR2 SYDVKM. For the CDR3, the DNA is TGTGCCAGCGGAGAACAGGGGCCCTATGGCTACACCTTC. Residues: CASGEQGPYGYTF.

The V and J genes are TRBV6-5 and TRBJ2-7; D gene unclear. Trimming pared 5 bases from V and 0 bases from J, leaving 11 bases between. Germline lookup yields CDR1 MNHEY and CDR2 SVGAGI. CDR3 length equals 14 residues. CDR3 nucleotide sequence: TGTGCCAGCAGTCTACCGGGCGACTCCTACGAGCAGTACTTC. Its protein product is CASSLPGDSYEQYF.

This rearrangement joins TRBV10-3 to TRBJ2-7, with 9 bases lining up with TRBD2. The germline V gene has CDR1 ENHRY and CDR2 SYGVKD. V was clipped by 0 bases and J by 3 bases; unmatched bases: 9. The CDR3 is 17 residues long. The CDR3 nucleotides are TGTGCCATCAGTGAGTCGCGCATGGGGCGGGAGGGCTACGAGCAGTACTTC. It translates to CAISESRMGREGYEQYF.

The chain is built from TRBV5-1 and TRBJ1-2; 9 bases map to TRBD1. Germline CDR1 SGHRS, CDR2 YFSETQ. The CDR3 extends over 15 amino acids. V was pared by 0 bases and J by 6 bases, with 6 bases of the junction left unmatched. The CDR3 reads CASSLAGQGVDGYTF. For the CDR3, the DNA is TGCGCCAGCAGCTTGGCGGGACAGGGTGTTGATGGCTACACCTTC.

Written as DNA, the CDR3 is TGTGCCATCACGCTCGGGGATCCCACTGAAGCTTTCTTT. Residues: CAITLGDPTEAFF. J is TRBJ1-1 and V is TRBV6-1; the D is unclear. The CDR3 extends over 13 amino acids. V gave up 10 bases and J gave up 4 bases, with 16 bases separating them. Per germline, CDR1 MNHNS and CDR2 SASEGT.

The chain joins TRBV18 to TRBJ2-7; 10 bases fit TRBD1. The CDR3 extends over 13 amino acids. Germline V CDR1 and CDR2: KGHSH, LQKENI. The V gene end was trimmed by 3 bases and the J gene end by 7 bases; junction bases not matched to a gene: 3. DNA of the CDR3: TGTGCCAGCTCACCCGGACAGGGGGGTGAGCAGTACTTC. It encodes CASSPGQGGEQYF. The full variable domain, completed using reference TRBV18 and TRBJ2-7, is NAGVMQNPRHLVRRRGQEARLRCSPMKGHSHVYWYRQLPEEGLKFMVYLQKENIIDESGMPKERFSAEFPKEGPSILRIQQVVRGDSAAYFCASSPGQGGEQYFGPGTRLTVT.

This clone was recorded only once. V usage is TRBV29-1 and J usage is TRBJ2-5, with 7 nucleotides matching TRBD1. From germline, CDR1 is SQVTM and CDR2 ANQGSEA. This CDR3 comprises 14 residues. V trimming: 2 bases; J trimming: 4 bases; junction bases outside the gene matches: 7. The CDR3 region is CSVESQGVGETQYF. CDR3 sequence (DNA): TGCAGCGTTGAAAGTCAGGGGGTAGGAGAGACCCAGTACTTC.

This chain connects TRBV7-9 to TRBJ1-6; tentatively, D is TRBD1 (5 bases). Germline assignment: CDR1 SEHNR and CDR2 FQNEAQ (reference sequence). This CDR3 contains 15 residues. Deletions cut 1 base from V and 7 bases from J, with 11 bases between. CDR3 nucleotide sequence: TGTGCCAGCAGCTTAGAAGGGGCGCGCAATTCACCCCTCCACTTT. It codes for CASSLEGARNSPLHF.

The CDR3 sequence: CSALHGYTF. The CDR3 bases are TGCAGTGCTTTACATGGCTACACCTTC. This chain links TRBV20-1 with TRBJ1-2; D is uncertain. This CDR3 has 9 residues. CDR1 and CDR2 from the germline V gene are DFQATT and SNEGSKA (reference sequence). The V gene lost 5 bases and the J gene lost 6 bases, with 4 bases spanning the gap.

The chain couples TRBV6-5 to TRBJ1-5, with 7 bases lining up with TRBD1. Germline V lookup: CDR1 MNHEY, CDR2 SVGAGI. The CDR3 loop spans 15 amino acids. After removal of 6 bases from V and 5 bases from J, the junction contained 10 bases not matched to a gene. CDR3 protein: CASRPLTGDYQPQHF. CDR3 DNA: TGTGCCAGCAGGCCCTTAACAGGGGACTATCAGCCCCAGCATTTT.

The genes are TRBV6-5 and TRBJ1-3; 7 bases are a match to TRBD1. The V and J ends lost 11 bases and 0 bases, in that order; junction bases with no gene match: 7. The germline gives CDR1 MNHEY, CDR2 SVGAGI. The CDR3 runs 14 residues. In nucleotides, the CDR3 is TGTGCCGCACGGGACAGCCACTCTGGAAACACCATATATTTT. Residues: CAARDSHSGNTIYF.

This clone has only one observation. The chain links TRBV5-1 to TRBJ2-2, with no clear D. Germline loops: CDR1 SGHRS, CDR2 YFSETQ. The CDR3 loop spans 14 amino acids. V lost 0 bases, J lost 5 bases, and 8 bases lay in between. Written as DNA, the CDR3 is TGCGCCAGCAGCTTGGAAGCAGGTACCGGGGAGCTGTTTTTT. This gives the protein CASSLEAGTGELFF.

The gene calls are TRBV5-1 and TRBJ2-1, with TRBD1 matching 10 bases. Germline trimming cut 4 bases from V and 4 bases from J; bases unmatched to any gene: 2. This CDR3 has 14 residues. The germline CDR1 and CDR2 sequences are SGHRS and YFSETQ. The CDR3 reads CASSGDRGYNEQFF. The CDR3 nucleotides read TGCGCCAGCAGCGGGGACAGGGGATACAATGAGCAGTTCTTC.

The rearrangement links TRBV4-1 to TRBJ1-5; possibly TRBD1 for D (5 bases). This CDR3 spans 14 amino acids. Between the trimmed V and J ends, which lost 0 bases and 5 bases, there was a span of 8 bases. Germline values: CDR1 MGHRA, CDR2 YSYEKL. The CDR3 protein is CASSQDGDYQPQHF. The CDR3 region has the DNA TGCGCCAGCAGCCAAGATGGGGACTATCAGCCCCAGCATTTT.

CDR3 coding DNA: TGTGCCAGCAGCCAACAGCGGGGGGAATTAGGAGAGCAGTACTTC. It translates to CASSQQRGELGEQYF. This chain joins TRBV7-9 and TRBJ2-7; 9 bases are a match to TRBD2. CDR1 and CDR2 (germline): SEHNR, FQNEAQ (reference sequence). The CDR3 is 15 residues long. V shed 5 bases, J shed 7 bases, and the junction held 12 bases outside the gene matches.

The rearrangement joins TRBV20-1 to TRBJ1-5, with no clear D. Germline V lookup: CDR1 DFQATT, CDR2 SNEGSKA (reference sequence). The CDR3 has 11 amino acids. V lost 1 base and J 13 bases, leaving 11 bases between the germline ends. The CDR3 nucleotides read TGCAGTGCTAGAGGACCGACCGAGCAGCATTTT. Its protein product is CSARGPTEQHF.